The 14 T cell receptor beta chains below were found in one sample sequenced in a study of regulatory T cells in long-lasting Graves disease. Time point of the sample: newly diagnosed GD, antithyroid drugs for less than 3 months. The TCR library was made from RNA that had been extracted from PBMCs in TRIzol. Arm-PCR with iRepertoire HTBI primers amplified the CDR3 regions for these TCR beta libraries. TCRdb itself ran the multiplex PCR reads through MiXCR, one entry per CDR3 protein. The table has around 240,000 distinct CDR3 sequences, about 17% seen once. In addition, the sample was reused for a study of T cells in Graves' hyperthyroidism and ophthalmopathy.

Here the sequenced sample was peripheral blood mononuclear cells (PBMCs), taken at new diagnosis, from a patient treated with antithyroid drugs. The receptors shown here come from a woman aged 25-40 years with Graves disease.

This clonotype showed up many times. The chain employs TRBV15 and TRBJ2-1; D is unclear. This CDR3 spans 11 amino acids. Germline CDR1 is LNHNV and CDR2 is YYDKDF (reference sequence). Trimming removed 3 bases at V and 9 bases at J, with 6 bases between. The CDR3 is CATSREVEQFF. For the CDR3, the DNA is TGTGCCACCAGCAGGGAAGTTGAGCAGTTCTTC.

This clonotype has a count of ten or more. The rearrangement joins TRBV27 to TRBJ1-3; TRBD1 is a possible D gene (5 bases). V lost 0 bases to trimming and J lost 4 bases, with 10 bases between them. This CDR3 has 15 amino acids. Germline V gives CDR1 MNHEY, CDR2 SMNVEV (reference sequence). This chain's CDR3 is CASSLSRGVGNTIYF. Written as DNA, the CDR3 is TGTGCCAGCAGTTTATCAAGGGGAGTAGGAAACACCATATATTTT.

This clonotype was detected many times. V usage is TRBV20-1 and J usage is TRBJ1-3, with D uncertain. This CDR3 region has 13 residues. Germline loops: CDR1 DFQATT, CDR2 SNEGSKA (reference sequence). Trimming stripped 5 bases from V and 0 bases from J, with 8 bases between. The DNA of the CDR3 is TGCAGTGCTCGGAGACTCTCTGGAAACACCATATATTTT. Translated: CSARRLSGNTIYF.

This clonotype has a count of ten or more. The chain has TRBV15 and TRBJ1-2; D is undetermined. CDR3 length: 14 residues. Germline V gene data show CDR1 as LNHNV and CDR2 as YYDKDF (reference sequence). Trimming removed 0 bases at V and 4 bases at J, with 9 bases between. The CDR3 DNA reads as TGTGCCACCAGCAGAGAAAGCCGGGGCTATGGCTACACCTTC. This codes for CATSRESRGYGYTF.

The chain employs TRBV7-9 and TRBJ2-2, with D perhaps matching TRBD1 (6 bases). CDR1 is SEHNR and CDR2 is FQNEAQ in the germline V gene (reference sequence). CDR3 size: 15 residues. Trimming stripped 3 bases from V and 1 base from J, with 9 bases between. The CDR3 region is CASSFWTENTGELFF. In DNA, the CDR3 is TGTGCCAGCAGCTTTTGGACAGAGAACACCGGGGAGCTGTTTTTT.

This clonotype was counted many times. The chain is built from TRBV20-1 and TRBJ1-3; 8 bases line up with TRBD1. The CDR3 is 16 residues long. Germline V gene lookup returns CDR1 DFQATT and CDR2 SNEGSKA (reference sequence). The V gene end was trimmed by 1 base and the J gene end by 0 bases; junction bases not matched to a gene: 5. The CDR3 DNA sequence: TGCAGTGCTAGAGGGACAGGGCTGAGCTCTGGAAACACCATATATTTT. Protein sequence: CSARGTGLSSGNTIYF.

This clonotype has at least ten counts. This chain uses TRBV5-1 with TRBJ1-1; no clear D gene. CDR1 is SGHRS, CDR2 YFSETQ, per germline. The CDR3 is made up of 14 amino acids. V lost 3 bases and J lost 2, with 11 bases in between. The CDR3 DNA sequence: TGCGCCAGCAGCTCTCTGGTTTTAAACACTGAAGCTTTCTTT. It specifies CASSSLVLNTEAFF. The complete variable domain, with remaining parts taken from reference TRBV5-1 and TRBJ1-1, reads KAGVTQTPRYLIKTRGQQVTLSCSPISGHRSVSWYQQTPGQGLQFLFEYFSETQRNKGNFPGRFSGRQFSNSRSEMNVSTLELGDSALYLCASSSLVLNTEAFFGQGTRLTVV.

The chain couples TRBV5-1 to TRBJ1-6; no definite D call. The length of the CDR3 is 18 residues. V lost 3 bases, J lost 9 bases, and 25 bases lay in between. Germline lookup yields CDR1 SGHRS and CDR2 YFSETQ. CDR3 nucleotides: TGCGCCAGCAGCTCGGGCGATATCCTCATGGGGTCAACTTCACCCCTCCACTTT. It encodes CASSSGDILMGSTSPLHF.

This clonotype was counted between two and nine times. A read error is possible here, since a much larger clone lies one base away. CDR3 residues: CASSGGDSYNEQLF. In nucleotides, the CDR3 is TGCGCCAGCAGCGGCGGGGACTCCTACAATGAGCAGCTCTTC. This chain links TRBV5-1 with TRBJ2-1; D possibly corresponds to TRBD2 (6 bases). The CDR3 has 14 amino acids. The germline CDR1 and CDR2 sequences are SGHRS and YFSETQ.

The chain joins TRBV6-5 to TRBJ2-3, with 7 positions matching TRBD2. This CDR3 is 17 amino acids long. The ends lost 2 bases at V and 3 bases at J; junction bases unmatched: 11. In germline, CDR1 is MNHEY, CDR2 SVGAGI. CDR3 bases: TGTGCCAGCAGTTACCCCCGGGTGCGGGGAGGGACAGATACGCAGTATTTT. Amino acids: CASSYPRVRGGTDTQYF.

This clonotype was seen at least ten times. The rearrangement links TRBV27 to TRBJ1-1; 11 bases fit TRBD1. CDR1 and CDR2 from the germline V gene are MNHEY and SMNVEV (reference sequence). V shed 4 bases, J shed 3 bases, and the junction held 16 bases outside the gene matches. The length of the CDR3 is 19 residues. Here the CDR3 reads CASSSPQGQGAKEDTEAFF. CDR3 bases: TGTGCCAGCAGTTCCCCGCAAGGACAGGGGGCTAAAGAGGACACTGAAGCTTTCTTT.

As regards this clonotype: A far larger clone is just one base off, so this is likely a read error. DNA of the CDR3: TGTGCCAGCACCTTTTCCGGAACTGCAATTGAGCAGTTCTTC. It is translated as CASTFSGTAIEQFF. J is TRBJ2-1 and V is TRBV5-1; the D is unclear. Germline V CDR1 and CDR2: SGHRS, YFSETQ. This CDR3 contains 14 residues.

This clonotype was detected many times. The chain recombines TRBV6-1 with TRBJ1-1, with a tentative D call TRBD1 (5 bases). The CDR3 consists of 12 residues. Trimming shortened V by 8 bases and J by 4 bases, and 11 bases separated the two germline ends. Looked up from germline, CDR1 is MNHNS and CDR2 is SASEGT. The CDR3 is CASAAGGTEAFF. The CDR3 region has the DNA TGTGCCAGCGCGGCTGGGGGCACTGAAGCTTTCTTT.

The V gene is TRBV28, the J gene TRBJ2-7; weak D call: TRBD2 (5 bases). V was cut by 10 bases and J by 3 bases, with 19 bases left in between. Germline CDR1 is MDHEN and CDR2 is SYDVKM. The CDR3 consists of 14 residues. CDR3 sequence: CATISGRFLYEQYF. In DNA form, the CDR3 reads TGTGCCACCATCTCGGGGAGATTCCTCTACGAGCAGTACTTC.